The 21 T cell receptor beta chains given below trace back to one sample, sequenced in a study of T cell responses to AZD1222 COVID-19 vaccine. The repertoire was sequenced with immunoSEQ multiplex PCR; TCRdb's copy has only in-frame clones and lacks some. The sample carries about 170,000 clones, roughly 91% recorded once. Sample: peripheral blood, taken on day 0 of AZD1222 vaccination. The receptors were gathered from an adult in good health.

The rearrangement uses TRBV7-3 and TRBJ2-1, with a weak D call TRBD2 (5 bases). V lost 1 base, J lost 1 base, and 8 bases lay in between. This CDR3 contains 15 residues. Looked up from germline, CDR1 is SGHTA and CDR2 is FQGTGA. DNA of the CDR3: TGTGCCAGCAGCTTAAAAACTAGATCCTACAATGAGCAGTTCTTC. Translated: CASSLKTRSYNEQFF.

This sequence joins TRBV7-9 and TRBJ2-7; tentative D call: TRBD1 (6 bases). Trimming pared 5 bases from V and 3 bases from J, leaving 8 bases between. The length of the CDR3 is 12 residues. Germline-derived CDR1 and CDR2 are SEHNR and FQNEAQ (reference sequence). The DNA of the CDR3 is TGTGCCAGCAGCCAGGACAGCTACGAGCAGTACTTC. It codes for CASSQDSYEQYF. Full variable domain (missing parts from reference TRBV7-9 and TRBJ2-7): DTGVSQNPRHKITKRGQNVTFRCDPISEHNRLYWYRQTLGQGPEFLTYFQNEAQLEKSRLLSDRFSAERPKGSFSTLEIQRTEQGDSAMYLCASSQDSYEQYFGPGTRLTVT.

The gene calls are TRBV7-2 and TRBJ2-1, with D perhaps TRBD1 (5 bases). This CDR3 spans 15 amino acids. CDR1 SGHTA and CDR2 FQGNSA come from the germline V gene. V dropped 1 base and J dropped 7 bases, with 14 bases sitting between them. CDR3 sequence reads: CASSLEGAGRNEQFF. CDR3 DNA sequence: TGTGCCAGCAGCTTAGAAGGGGCAGGCCGGAATGAGCAGTTCTTC.

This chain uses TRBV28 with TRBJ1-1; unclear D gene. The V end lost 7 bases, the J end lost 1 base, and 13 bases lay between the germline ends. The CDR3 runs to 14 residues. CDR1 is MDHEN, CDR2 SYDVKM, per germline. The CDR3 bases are TGTGCCAGCACCGTCCCCCGGGGGAACACTGAAGCTTTCTTT. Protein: CASTVPRGNTEAFF. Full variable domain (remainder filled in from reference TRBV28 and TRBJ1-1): DVKVTQSSRYLVKRTGEKVFLECVQDMDHENMFWYRQDPGLGLRLIYFSYDVKMKEKGDIPEGYSVSREKKERFSLILESASTNQTSMYLCASTVPRGNTEAFFGQGTRLTVV.

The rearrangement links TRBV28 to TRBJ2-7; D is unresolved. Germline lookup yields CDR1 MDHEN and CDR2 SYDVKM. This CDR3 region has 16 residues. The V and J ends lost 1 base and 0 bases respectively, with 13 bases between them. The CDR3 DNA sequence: TGTGCCAGCAGTTTATCTGTGGGGAAAAGCTCCTACGAGCAGTACTTC. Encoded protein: CASSLSVGKSSYEQYF.

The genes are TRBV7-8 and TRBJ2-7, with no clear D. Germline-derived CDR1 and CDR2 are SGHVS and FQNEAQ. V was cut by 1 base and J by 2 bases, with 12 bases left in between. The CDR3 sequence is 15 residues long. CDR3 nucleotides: TGTGCCAGCAGCTTAGACGCCAGGTCGACCTACGAGCAGTACGTC. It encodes CASSLDARSTYEQYV.

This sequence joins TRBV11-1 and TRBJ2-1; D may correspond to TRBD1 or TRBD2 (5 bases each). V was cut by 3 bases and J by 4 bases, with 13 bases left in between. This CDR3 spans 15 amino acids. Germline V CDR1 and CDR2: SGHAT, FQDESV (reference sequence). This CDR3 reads CASSFSGQPYNEQFF. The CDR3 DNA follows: TGTGCCAGCAGCTTCTCGGGGCAGCCTTACAATGAGCAGTTCTTC.

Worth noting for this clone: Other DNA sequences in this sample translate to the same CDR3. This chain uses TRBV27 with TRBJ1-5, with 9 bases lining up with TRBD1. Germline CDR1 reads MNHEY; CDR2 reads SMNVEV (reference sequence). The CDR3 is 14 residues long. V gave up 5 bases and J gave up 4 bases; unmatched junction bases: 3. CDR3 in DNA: TGTGCCAGCAGTCCCGGGACAGGGAATCAGCCCCAGCATTTT. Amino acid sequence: CASSPGTGNQPQHF.

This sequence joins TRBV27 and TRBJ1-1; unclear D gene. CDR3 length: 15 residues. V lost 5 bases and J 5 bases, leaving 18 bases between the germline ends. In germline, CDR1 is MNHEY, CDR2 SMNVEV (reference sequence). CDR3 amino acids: CASSPPLGLRTEAFF. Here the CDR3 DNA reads TGTGCCAGCAGTCCGCCCCTTGGGTTGCGGACTGAAGCTTTCTTT.

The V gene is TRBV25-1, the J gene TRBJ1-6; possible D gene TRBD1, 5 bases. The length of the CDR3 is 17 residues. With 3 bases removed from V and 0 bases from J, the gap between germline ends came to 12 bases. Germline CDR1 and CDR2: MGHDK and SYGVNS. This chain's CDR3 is CASSDGHGSSYNSPLHF. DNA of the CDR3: TGTGCCAGCAGTGACGGACACGGGAGCTCCTATAATTCACCCCTCCACTTT. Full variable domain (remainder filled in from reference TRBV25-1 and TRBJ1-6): EADIYQTPRYLVIGTGKKITLECSQTMGHDKMYWYQQDPGMELHLIHYSYGVNSTEKGDLSSESTVSRIRTEHFPLTLESARPSHTSQYLCASSDGHGSSYNSPLHFGNGTRLTVT.

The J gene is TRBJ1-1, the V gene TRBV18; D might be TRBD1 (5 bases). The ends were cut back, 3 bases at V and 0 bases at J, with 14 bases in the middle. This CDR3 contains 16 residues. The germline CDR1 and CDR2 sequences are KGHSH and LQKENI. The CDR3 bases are TGTGCCAGCTCACCCCTACAGACAGAAATGAACACTGAAGCTTTCTTT. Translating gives CASSPLQTEMNTEAFF. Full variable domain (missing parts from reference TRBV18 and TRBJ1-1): NAGVMQNPRHLVRRRGQEARLRCSPMKGHSHVYWYRQLPEEGLKFMVYLQKENIIDESGMPKERFSAEFPKEGPSILRIQQVVRGDSAAYFCASSPLQTEMNTEAFFGQGTRLTVV.

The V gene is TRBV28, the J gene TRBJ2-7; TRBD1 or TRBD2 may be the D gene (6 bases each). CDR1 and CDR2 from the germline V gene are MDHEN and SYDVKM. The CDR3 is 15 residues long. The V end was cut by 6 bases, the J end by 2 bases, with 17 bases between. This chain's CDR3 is CASSPGGGPAYEQYF. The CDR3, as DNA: TGTGCCAGCAGCCCCGGGGGCGGGCCCGCCTACGAGCAGTACTTC.

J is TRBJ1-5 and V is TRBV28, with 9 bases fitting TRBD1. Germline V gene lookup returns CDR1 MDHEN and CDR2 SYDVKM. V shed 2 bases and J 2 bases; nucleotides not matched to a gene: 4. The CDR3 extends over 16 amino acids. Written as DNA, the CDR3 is TGTGCCAGCAGTTTAGGGGGACAGGGTCGCAATCAGCCCCAGCATTTT. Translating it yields CASSLGGQGRNQPQHF.

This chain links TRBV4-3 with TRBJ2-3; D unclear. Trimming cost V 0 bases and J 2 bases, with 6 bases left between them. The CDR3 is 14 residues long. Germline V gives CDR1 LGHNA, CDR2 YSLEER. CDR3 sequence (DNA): TGCGCCAGCAGCCAAGACCGCCCCACAGATACGCAGTATTTT. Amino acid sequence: CASSQDRPTDTQYF.

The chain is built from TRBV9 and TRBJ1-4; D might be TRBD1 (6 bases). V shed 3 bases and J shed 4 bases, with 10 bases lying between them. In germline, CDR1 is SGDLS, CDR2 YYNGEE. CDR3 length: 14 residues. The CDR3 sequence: CASSAQGGNEKLFF. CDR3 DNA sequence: TGTGCCAGCAGCGCACAGGGAGGTAATGAAAAACTGTTTTTT. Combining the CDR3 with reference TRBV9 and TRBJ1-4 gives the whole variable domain DSGVTQTPKHLITATGQRVTLRCSPRSGDLSVYWYQQSLDQGLQFLIQYYNGEERAKGNILERFSAQQFPDLHSELNLSSLELGDSALYFCASSAQGGNEKLFFGSGTQLSVL.

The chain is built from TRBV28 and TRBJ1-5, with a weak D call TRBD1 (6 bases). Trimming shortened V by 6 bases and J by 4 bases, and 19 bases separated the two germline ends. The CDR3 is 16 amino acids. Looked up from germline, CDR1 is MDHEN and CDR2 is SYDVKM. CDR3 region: CASSRQARPRNQPQHF. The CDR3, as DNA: TGTGCCAGCAGCAGACAGGCTCGACCCCGAAATCAGCCCCAGCATTTT.

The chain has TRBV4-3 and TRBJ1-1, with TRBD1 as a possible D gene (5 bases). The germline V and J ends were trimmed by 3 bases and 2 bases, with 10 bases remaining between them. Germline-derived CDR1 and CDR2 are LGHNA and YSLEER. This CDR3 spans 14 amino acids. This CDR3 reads CASSHGAGNTEAFF. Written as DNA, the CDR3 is TGCGCCAGCAGCCACGGGGCAGGAAACACTGAAGCTTTCTTT.

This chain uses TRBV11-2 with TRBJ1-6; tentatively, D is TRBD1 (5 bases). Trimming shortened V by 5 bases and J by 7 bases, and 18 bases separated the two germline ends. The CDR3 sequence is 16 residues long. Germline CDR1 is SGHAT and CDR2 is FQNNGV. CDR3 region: CASSPRGAGRNSPLHF. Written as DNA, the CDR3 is TGTGCCAGCAGCCCAAGGGGCGCAGGTAGAAATTCACCCCTCCACTTT.

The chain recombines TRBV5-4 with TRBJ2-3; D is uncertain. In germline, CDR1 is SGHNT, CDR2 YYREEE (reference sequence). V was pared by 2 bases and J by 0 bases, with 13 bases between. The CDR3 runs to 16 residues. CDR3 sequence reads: CASSFRMRSSTDTQYF. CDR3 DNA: TGTGCCAGCAGCTTCCGTATGCGTTCTAGCACAGATACGCAGTATTTT. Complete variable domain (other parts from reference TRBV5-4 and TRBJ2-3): ETGVTQSPTHLIKTRGQQVTLRCSSQSGHNTVSWYQQALGQGPQFIFQYYREEENGRGNFPPRFSGLQFPNYSSELNVNALELDDSALYLCASSFRMRSSTDTQYFGPGTRLTVL.

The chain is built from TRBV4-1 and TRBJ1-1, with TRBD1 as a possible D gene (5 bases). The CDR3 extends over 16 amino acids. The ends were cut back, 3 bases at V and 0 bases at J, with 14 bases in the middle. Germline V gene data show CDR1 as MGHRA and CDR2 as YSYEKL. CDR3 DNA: TGCGCCAGCAGCCAGGGCAGGGAGGTCCTGAACACTGAAGCTTTCTTT. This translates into CASSQGREVLNTEAFF.

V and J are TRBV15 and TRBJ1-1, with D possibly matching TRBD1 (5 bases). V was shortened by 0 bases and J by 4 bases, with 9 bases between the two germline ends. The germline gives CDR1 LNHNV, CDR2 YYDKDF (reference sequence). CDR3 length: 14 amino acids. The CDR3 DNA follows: TGTGCCACCAGCAGAGATCGGGGCTTCACTGAAGCTTTCTTT. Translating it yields CATSRDRGFTEAFF.